Included here is one T cell receptor beta chain sequence, with context. Its antigen remains unknown. This specimen includes other DNA sequences encoding the same CDR3. Some clones are missing from TCRdb's copy, which holds only in-frame ones; the method was immunoSEQ multiplex PCR. Counted here are under 100,000 clones, 95% to 98% occurring once; the ten biggest clones make up 0.6% to 0.95%. V dropped 3 bases and J dropped 1 base, with 3 bases sitting between them. The CDR3 is 12 residues long. Germline CDR1 and CDR2: LNHDA and SQIVND (reference sequence). This entry comes from a study of cytomegalovirus exposure and HLA in healthy donors. Broader study findings: Cytomegalovirus association was listed for 164 TCR beta chains.

Input material: PBMCs. The clonotype originates from a man aged 18 to 29 in good health and CMV-seronegative. The genes are TRBV19 and TRBJ1-1, with D unresolved. In nucleotides, the CDR3 is TGTGCCAGTAGTATCGGGAACACTGAAGCTTTCTTT. Translating gives CASSIGNTEAFF. Full variable domain (rest looked up from reference TRBV19 and TRBJ1-1): DGGITQSPKYLFRKEGQNVTLSCEQNLNHDAMYWYRQDPGQGLRLIYYSQIVNDFQKGDIAEGYSVSREKKESFPLTVTSAQKNPTAFYLCASSIGNTEAFFGQGTRLTVV.